This T cell receptor beta chain was obtained from a study of blood T cell repertoires in COVID-19. In the study overall: COVID-19 samples, acute and convalescent, were from the United States, Italy and Spain. The cDNA or gDNA used as material had been derived from T cells, B-cell-depleted T cells, or PBMCs.

As handled by the study authors: Reference gene primer amplification yielded estimated nucleated cell counts. The protocol was immunoSEQ multiplex PCR, while the TCRdb copy is restricted to in-frame clones and leaves out a portion. D and trimming come from the DNA, and the V and J calls and clone size come from that table. The table includes 250,000 to 300,000 clones, 65% to 90% detected once. Trimming removed 6 bases from V and 9 bases from J; junction bases left unmatched: 16. In germline, CDR1 is MDHEN, CDR2 SYDVKM. The CDR3 has 15 amino acids. The chain joins TRBV28 to TRBJ2-5, with 7 bases matching TRBD2. The sequencing input was peripheral blood. This clonotype originated in a man aged 50 or older with active or convalescent COVID-19. The CDR3 bases are TGTGCCAGCAGCTGGGCGGGAGCCCCGAATGGGGCCCAGTACTTC. It is translated as CASSWAGAPNGAQYF. The full variable domain, rest sourced from reference TRBV28 and TRBJ2-5, is DVKVTQSSRYLVKRTGEKVFLECVQDMDHENMFWYRQDPGLGLRLIYFSYDVKMKEKGDIPEGYSVSREKKERFSLILESASTNQTSMYLCASSWAGAPNGAQYFGPGTRLLVL.